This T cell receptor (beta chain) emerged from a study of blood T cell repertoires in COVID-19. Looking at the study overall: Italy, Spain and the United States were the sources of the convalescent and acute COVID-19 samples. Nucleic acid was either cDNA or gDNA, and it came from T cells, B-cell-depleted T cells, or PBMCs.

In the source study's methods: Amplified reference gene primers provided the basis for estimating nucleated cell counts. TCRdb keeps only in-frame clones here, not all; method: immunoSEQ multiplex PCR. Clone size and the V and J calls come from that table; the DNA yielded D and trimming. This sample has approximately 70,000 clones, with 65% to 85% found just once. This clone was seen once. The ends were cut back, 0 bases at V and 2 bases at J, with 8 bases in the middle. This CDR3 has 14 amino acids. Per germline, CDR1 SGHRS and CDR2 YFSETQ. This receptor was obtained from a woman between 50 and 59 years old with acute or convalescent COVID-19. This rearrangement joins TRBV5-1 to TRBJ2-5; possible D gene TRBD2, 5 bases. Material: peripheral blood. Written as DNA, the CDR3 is TGCGCCAGCAGCTTGGAAGGACTGCAAGAGACCCAGTACTTC. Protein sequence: CASSLEGLQETQYF.